This T cell receptor (beta chain) appears in the sequencing data of a study of blood T cell repertoires in COVID-19. Study summary: In Cohort 3, a recovered donor had either two negative PCRs, clearance, or symptom resolution. Acute and convalescent COVID-19 samples came from the United States, Italy and Spain.

With 3 bases clipped from V and 4 bases from J, the junction kept 3 bases outside the gene matches. The CDR3 has 14 amino acids. CDR1 is WNHNN and CDR2 is SYGVQD in the germline V gene (reference sequence). Profiling relied on immunoSEQ multiplex PCR, and the TCRdb table lists in-frame clones only, not all of them. Of fewer than 200,000 clones in the sample, around 87% were seen once. Those enrolled, adults aged roughly 18 to 89 years, came from 20 to 25 US areas. Self-reported history from a screening survey and questionnaire set each donor's cohort. The sequenced sample was PBMCs or T cells enriched from blood (not recorded which). The rearrangement uses TRBV10-1 and TRBJ2-1; TRBD2 agrees at 7 bases. This receptor was obtained from a woman aged 40 to 50 in a cohort exposed to, infected with or recovered from COVID-19 (not recorded which). The CDR3 loop is CASSDGGVYNEQFF. CDR3 DNA sequence: TGCGCCAGCAGTGATGGGGGGGTTTACAATGAGCAGTTCTTC.